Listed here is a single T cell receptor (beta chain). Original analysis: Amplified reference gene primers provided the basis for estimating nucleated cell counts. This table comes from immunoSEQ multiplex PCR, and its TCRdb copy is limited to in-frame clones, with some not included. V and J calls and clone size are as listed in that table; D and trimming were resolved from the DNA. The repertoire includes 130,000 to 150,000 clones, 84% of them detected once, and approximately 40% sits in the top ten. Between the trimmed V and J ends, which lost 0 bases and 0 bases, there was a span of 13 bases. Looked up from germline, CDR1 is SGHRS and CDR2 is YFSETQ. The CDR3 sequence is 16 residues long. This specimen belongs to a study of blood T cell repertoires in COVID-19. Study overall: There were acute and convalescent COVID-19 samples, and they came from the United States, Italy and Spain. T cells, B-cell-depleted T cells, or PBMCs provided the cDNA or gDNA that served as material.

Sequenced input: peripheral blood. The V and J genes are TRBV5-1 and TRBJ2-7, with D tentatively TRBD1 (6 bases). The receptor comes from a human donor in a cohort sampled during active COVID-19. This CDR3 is CASSLGQGSISYEQYF. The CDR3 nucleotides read TGCGCCAGCAGCTTGGGGCAGGGGTCGATCTCCTACGAGCAGTACTTC. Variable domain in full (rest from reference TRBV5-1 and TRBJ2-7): KAGVTQTPRYLIKTRGQQVTLSCSPISGHRSVSWYQQTPGQGLQFLFEYFSETQRNKGNFPGRFSGRQFSNSRSEMNVSTLELGDSALYLCASSLGQGSISYEQYFGPGTRLTVT.